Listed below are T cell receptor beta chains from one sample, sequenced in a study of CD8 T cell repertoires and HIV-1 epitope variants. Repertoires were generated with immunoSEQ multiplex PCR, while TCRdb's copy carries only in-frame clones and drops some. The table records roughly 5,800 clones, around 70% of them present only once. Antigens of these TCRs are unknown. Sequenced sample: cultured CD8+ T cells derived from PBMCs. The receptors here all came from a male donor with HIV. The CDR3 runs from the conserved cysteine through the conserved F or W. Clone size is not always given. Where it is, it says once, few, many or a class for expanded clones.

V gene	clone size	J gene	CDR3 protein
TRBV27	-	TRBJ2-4	CASSFPGQQNIQYF
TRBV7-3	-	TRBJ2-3	CASSCPAYGLAGGGETDTQYF
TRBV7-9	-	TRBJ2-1	CASSFNYNEQFF
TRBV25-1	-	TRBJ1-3	CASSDFGSSGNTIYF
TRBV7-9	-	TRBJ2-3	CASSSLTGEHPDTQYF
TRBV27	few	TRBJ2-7	CASSTGTYEQYF
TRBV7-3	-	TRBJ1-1	CASSLGTGAAVAFF
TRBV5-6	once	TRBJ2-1	CASSPASSYNEQFF
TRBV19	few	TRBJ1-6	CASSILGSGAESPLHF
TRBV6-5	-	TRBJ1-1	CASSWGNRGPTEAFF
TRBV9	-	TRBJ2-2	CASSEGFWNTGELFF
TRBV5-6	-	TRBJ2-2	CASSPRTGVNLGELFF
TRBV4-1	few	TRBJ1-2	CASSLGDSGRGGYTF
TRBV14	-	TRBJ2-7	CASSQVPVDLDEQYF
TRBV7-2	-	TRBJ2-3	CASSLVGGTDTQYF
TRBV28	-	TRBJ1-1	CASSPVLGNTEAFF
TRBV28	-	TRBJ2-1	CASSSPFISSYNEQFF
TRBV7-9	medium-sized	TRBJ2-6	CASSYTGVLLTF